The TCR beta chain under discussion was sequenced for a study of PD-1 blockade in mismatch repair-deficient tumors. For the study at large: Patients had around twelve mismatch repair-deficient cancer types, all previously treated and progressing.

Findings and caveats of the study: Tumor-resident clones, often undetectable pretreatment in blood, expanded then contracted after pembrolizumab.

Trimming cost V 6 bases and J 3 bases, with 18 bases left between them. CDR3 length: 15 residues. Germline assignment: CDR1 MNHEY and CDR2 SMNVEV (reference sequence). As for this clone: Its antigen is currently unknown.

Clones were read by immunoSEQ multiplex PCR, and TCRdb kept only the in-frame ones, dropping some. This table holds about 35,000 clones, 75% to 90% found once. The chain has TRBV27 and TRBJ2-7; D gene ambiguous. The source material was PBMCs, sampled roughly 6 weeks after starting pembrolizumab. The clonotype originates from an adult with mismatch repair-deficient cancer. The CDR3 is CASRLGSRNDYEQYF. The CDR3 DNA reads TGTGCCAGCAGGCTGGGTAGCAGAAATGACTACGAGCAGTACTTC.